A single sample is the source of the 20 T cell receptor beta chains below, sequenced in a study of cytomegalovirus exposure and HLA in healthy donors. The PCR contained 60 Vbeta and 13 Jbeta primers. TCRdb's copy holds only in-frame clones and misses some; the assay was immunoSEQ multiplex PCR. The sample has about 100,000 clones; 70% to 85% are singletons. The sample consisted of PBMCs. The source is a woman under 30 in good health and CMV-seronegative.

V and J are TRBV7-2 and TRBJ2-5; TRBD2 aligns across 13 bases. Losses at the gene ends were 4 bases for V and 5 bases for J; bases not matched to a gene: 10. Germline assignment: CDR1 SGHTA and CDR2 FQGNSA. This CDR3 is 17 amino acids long. The CDR3 DNA follows: TGTGCCAGCAGCTCCCCGTTGACTAGCGGGAGGCACGAGACCCAGTACTTC. Amino acid sequence: CASSSPLTSGRHETQYF.

The chain uses TRBV7-9 and TRBJ2-1, with TRBD2 identical over 11 bases. The CDR3 totals 16 residues. The junction had 6 bases not matched to a gene; V was cut back by 5 bases and J by 3 bases. Germline values: CDR1 SEHNR, CDR2 FQNEAQ (reference sequence). CDR3 region: CASSGLTSGIYNEQFF. The CDR3 nucleotides read TGTGCCAGCAGCGGGTTGACTAGCGGGATCTACAATGAGCAGTTCTTC.

This chain joins TRBV5-5 and TRBJ2-7; tentative D call: TRBD1 (6 bases). In germline, CDR1 is SGHKS, CDR2 YYEKEE (reference sequence). The CDR3 loop spans 15 amino acids. The V end lost 4 bases, the J end lost 5 bases, and 19 bases lay between the germline ends. The DNA for the CDR3 is TGTGCCAGCAGCGCGATAACAGGGATCTCGGACGAGCAGTACTTC. The encoded protein is CASSAITGISDEQYF.

CDR3 DNA sequence: TGCGCCAGCAGCCAGAGAGGCCGGGACAGACCCCAAGAGACCCAGTACTTC. The encoded protein is CASSQRGRDRPQETQYF. J is TRBJ2-5 and V is TRBV4-1; 7 bases match TRBD1. The CDR3 has 17 amino acids. CDR1 MGHRA and CDR2 YSYEKL come from the germline V gene. J gave up 1 base and V 3 bases, and 11 bases lay outside the gene matches.

The rearrangement uses TRBV10-1 and TRBJ2-5; 11 bases line up with TRBD2. The CDR3 consists of 15 residues. In germline, CDR1 is WNHNN, CDR2 SYGVQD (reference sequence). Trimming cost V 8 bases and J 2 bases; bases outside gene matches: 7. The CDR3 DNA reads as TGCGCCAGCTACCATGGGACTAGCGGACAAGAGACCCAGTACTTC. Amino acids: CASYHGTSGQETQYF.

This chain joins TRBV4-1 and TRBJ1-4, with a weak D call TRBD1 (5 bases). Germline lookup yields CDR1 MGHRA and CDR2 YSYEKL. Trimming left V 8 bases short and J 4 bases short, with 20 bases between. The CDR3 has 16 residues. CDR3 bases: TGCGCCAGCGGACACAGTTCCGGTTTGGATAATGAAAAACTGTTTTTT. Translation gives CASGHSSGLDNEKLFF.

The chain carries TRBV20-1 and TRBJ2-7; a possible D gene is TRBD2 (6 bases). Trimming left V 7 bases short and J 0 bases short, with 7 bases between. Germline V lookup: CDR1 DFQATT, CDR2 SNEGSKA (reference sequence). This CDR3 has 11 amino acids. CDR3 in amino acids: CSGGGSYEQYF. In DNA, the CDR3 is TGCAGTGGGGGAGGCTCCTACGAGCAGTACTTC.

J is TRBJ1-6 and V is TRBV4-3; D remains unclear. The CDR3 spans 16 residues. From germline, CDR1 is LGHNA and CDR2 YSLEER. V was trimmed by 0 bases and J by 0 bases, leaving 6 bases between them. The CDR3 here is CASSQDRSSYNSPLHF. The CDR3 region has the DNA TGCGCCAGCAGCCAAGACAGAAGCTCCTATAATTCACCCCTCCACTTT.

The chain links TRBV10-3 to TRBJ2-1, with D possibly being TRBD2 (5 bases). Trimming stripped 2 bases from V and 6 bases from J, with 14 bases between. CDR1 is ENHRY, CDR2 SYGVKD, per germline. CDR3 size: 15 residues. In nucleotides, the CDR3 is TGTGCCATCAGTGAGAGGGAGCAAGGTTTCAATGAGCAGTTCTTC. This translates into CAISEREQGFNEQFF.

This clone has just one count. J is TRBJ2-7 and V is TRBV19; D possibly corresponds to TRBD2 (5 bases). The CDR3 consists of 15 residues. Trimming cost V 7 bases and J 3 bases, with 19 bases left between them. Germline CDR1 is LNHDA and CDR2 is SQIVND (reference sequence). This CDR3 reads CASKMIASEYYEQYF. The CDR3 DNA sequence: TGTGCCAGTAAGATGATAGCGTCGGAGTACTACGAGCAGTACTTC.

V gene TRBV27 combines with J gene TRBJ1-2; 12 bases are a match to TRBD1. The CDR3 has 15 residues. Germline trimming cut 6 bases from V and 5 bases from J; bases unmatched to any gene: 7. Germline values: CDR1 MNHEY, CDR2 SMNVEV (reference sequence). The chain's CDR3 is CASRPGQGAGYGYTF. The CDR3, as DNA: TGTGCCAGCAGACCGGGACAGGGGGCAGGGTATGGCTACACCTTC.

The V and J genes are TRBV7-9 and TRBJ2-7; D is undetermined. CDR1 and CDR2 from the germline V gene are SEHNR and FQNEAQ (reference sequence). There are 13 residues in the CDR3. The V gene lost 1 base and the J gene lost 0 bases, with 4 bases spanning the gap. The CDR3 protein is CASSLDSSYEQYF. DNA for the CDR3: TGTGCCAGCAGCTTAGACAGCTCCTACGAGCAGTACTTC. The whole variable domain, remainder taken from reference TRBV7-9 and TRBJ2-7, is DTGVSQNPRHKITKRGQNVTFRCDPISEHNRLYWYRQTLGQGPEFLTYFQNEAQLEKSRLLSDRFSAERPKGSFSTLEIQRTEQGDSAMYLCASSLDSSYEQYFGPGTRLTVT.

The chain links TRBV30 to TRBJ2-7; D unresolved. Trimming removed 4 bases from V and 3 bases from J, with 10 bases in between. This CDR3 comprises 12 residues. Germline assignment: CDR1 GTSNPN and CDR2 SVGIG (reference sequence). The CDR3 is CAWMGTGYEQYF. DNA for the CDR3: TGTGCCTGGATGGGCACCGGCTACGAGCAGTACTTC.

CDR3 in amino acids: CASSPPAGETDRETQYF. The DNA of the CDR3 is TGTGCCAGCAGCCCCCCAGCGGGAGAAACTGATAGGGAGACCCAGTACTTC. The rearrangement joins TRBV9 to TRBJ2-5; 8 bases fit TRBD2. The germline V gene has CDR1 SGDLS and CDR2 YYNGEE. The ends lost 4 bases at V and 5 bases at J; junction bases unmatched: 16. This CDR3 spans 17 amino acids.

The chain links TRBV27 to TRBJ2-5; D ambiguous. Germline assignment: CDR1 MNHEY and CDR2 SMNVEV (reference sequence). CDR3 length: 14 residues. V was clipped by 5 bases and J by 1 base, with 11 bases between them. As DNA, the CDR3 is TGTGCCAGCAGTCGTGTGGGCGCCCAAGAGACCCAGTACTTC. Translation gives CASSRVGAQETQYF.

V gene TRBV5-1 combines with J gene TRBJ2-6; 7 nucleotides line up with TRBD1. CDR1 is SGHRS, CDR2 YFSETQ, per germline. V shed 5 bases and J 0 bases; nucleotides not matched to a gene: 5. The CDR3 totals 16 residues. The CDR3, as DNA: TGCGCCAGCAGGGGACAGCTGACCTCTGGGGCCAACGTCCTGACTTTC. Translated: CASRGQLTSGANVLTF.

This clone has only one observation. This rearrangement joins TRBV5-6 to TRBJ1-2, with a tentative D call TRBD1 (6 bases). The CDR3 has 15 amino acids. With 1 base removed from V and 4 bases from J, the gap between germline ends came to 14 bases. CDR1 is SGHDT, CDR2 YYEEEE, per germline. CDR3 amino acids: CASSLLGGHSYGYTF. The CDR3 coding sequence is TGTGCCAGCAGCTTGCTCGGGGGGCATAGCTATGGCTACACCTTC.

Points on this clone: Relative to the germline gene, one junction end is altered; a read error may explain this. The V and J genes are TRBV7-9 and TRBJ1-3; D gene unclear. CDR3 size: 16 residues. The V gene's germline CDR1 is SEHNR and CDR2 FQNEAQ (reference sequence). CDR3 sequence: CSSSLARYISGNTIYF. The CDR3, as DNA: TGTTCCAGCAGCTTAGCTCGATACATCTCTGGAAACACCATATATTTT.

J is TRBJ2-3 and V is TRBV11-2; tentative D call: TRBD2 (5 bases). The CDR3 extends over 11 amino acids. Germline CDR1 and CDR2: SGHAT and FQNNGV. Trimming left V 8 bases short and J 8 bases short, with 11 bases between. CDR3 sequence: CASGPRGTQYF. CDR3 DNA: TGTGCCAGCGGCCCCCGGGGTACGCAGTATTTT.

The V call is TRBV27, the J call TRBJ2-3; TRBD2 matches 9 bases. Germline V lookup: CDR1 MNHEY, CDR2 SMNVEV (reference sequence). Germline trimming cut 3 bases from V and 7 bases from J; bases unmatched to any gene: 11. The CDR3 loop spans 16 amino acids. The CDR3 region is CASSFYLAGGQNTQYF. The CDR3 bases are TGTGCCAGCAGTTTTTATCTGGCGGGGGGGCAAAATACGCAGTATTTT.